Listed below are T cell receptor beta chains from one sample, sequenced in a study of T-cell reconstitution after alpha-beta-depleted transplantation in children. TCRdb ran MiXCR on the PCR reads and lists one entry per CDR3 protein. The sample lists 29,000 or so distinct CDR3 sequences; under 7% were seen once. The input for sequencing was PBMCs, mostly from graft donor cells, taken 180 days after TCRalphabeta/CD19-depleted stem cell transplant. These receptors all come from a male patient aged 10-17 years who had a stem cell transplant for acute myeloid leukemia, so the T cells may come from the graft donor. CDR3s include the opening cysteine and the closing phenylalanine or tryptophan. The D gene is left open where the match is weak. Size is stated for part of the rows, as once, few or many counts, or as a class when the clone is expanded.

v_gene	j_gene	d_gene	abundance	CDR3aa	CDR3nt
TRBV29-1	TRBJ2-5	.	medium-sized	CSLGEGGETQYF	TGCAGCCTAGGGGAAGGCGGCGAGACCCAGTACTTC
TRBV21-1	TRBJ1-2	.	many	CASSRTQGPPNYGYTF	TGTGCCAGCAGCCGAACCCAGGGGCCCCCTAACTATGGCTACACCTTC
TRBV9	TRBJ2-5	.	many	CASSPEQLPQETQYF	TGTGCCAGCAGCCCAGAACAGCTTCCTCAAGAGACCCAGTACTTC
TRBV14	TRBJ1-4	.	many	CASSQDLTGRTNEKLFF	TGTGCCAGCAGCCAAGATCTGACTGGGCGGACTAATGAAAAACTGTTTTTT
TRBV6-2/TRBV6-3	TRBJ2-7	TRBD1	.	CASSYSTGVPYEQYF	TGTGCCAGCAGTTACTCGACAGGGGTACCCTACGAGCAGTACTTC
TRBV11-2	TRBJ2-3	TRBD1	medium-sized	CASSPGQGRTDTQYF	TGTGCCAGCAGCCCCGGACAGGGCCGCACAGATACGCAGTATTTT
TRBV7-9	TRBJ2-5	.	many	CASSFFSGETQYF	TGTGCCAGCAGCTTTTTCAGCGGAGAGACCCAGTACTTC
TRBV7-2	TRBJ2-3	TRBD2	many	CASTILLAGHSTDTQYF	TGTGCCAGCACCATCCTACTAGCGGGACATAGCACAGATACGCAGTATTTT
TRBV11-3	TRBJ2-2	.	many	CASSLDRGGMNTGELFF	TGTGCCAGCAGCTTAGATCGTGGGGGCATGAACACCGGGGAGCTGTTTTTT
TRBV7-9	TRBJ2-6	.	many	CASSLRTGANVLTF	TGTGCCAGCAGCCTGCGGACTGGGGCCAACGTCCTGACTTTC
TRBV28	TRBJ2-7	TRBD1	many	CASSLFGTGGAREQYF	TGTGCCAGCAGTTTATTTGGGACAGGGGGCGCGAGGGAGCAGTACTTC
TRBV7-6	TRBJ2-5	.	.	CASSLGLLRETQYF	TGTGCCAGCAGCTTAGGATTATTAAGGGAGACCCAGTACTTC
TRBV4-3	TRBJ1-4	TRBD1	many	CASSLDRGANEKLFF	TGCGCCAGCAGTCTAGACAGGGGAGCTAATGAAAAACTGTTTTTT
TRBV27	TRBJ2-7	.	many	CASSFRASDPREYF	TGTGCCAGCAGTTTCCGTGCATCCGATCCAAGGGAGTACTTC
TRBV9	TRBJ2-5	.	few	CASSVGMKFQETQYF	TGTGCCAGCAGCGTAGGAATGAAATTCCAAGAGACCCAGTACTTC
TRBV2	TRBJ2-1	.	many	CASPGTPGNNEQFF	TGTGCCAGCCCCGGGACACCTGGCAACAATGAGCAGTTCTTC
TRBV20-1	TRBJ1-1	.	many	CSAREASLGNTEAFF	TGCAGTGCTAGAGAGGCCAGCTTAGGGAACACTGAAGCTTTCTTT
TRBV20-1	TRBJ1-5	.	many	CSVNQGSSNQPQHF	TGCAGCGTAAATCAAGGGAGTAGCAATCAGCCCCAGCATTTT
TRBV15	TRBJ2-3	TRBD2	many	CATSAIPGPGEGDTQYF	TGTGCCACCAGCGCTATACCGGGACCCGGGGAGGGGGATACGCAGTATTTT
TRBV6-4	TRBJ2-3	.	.	CASSDSATDTQYF	TGTGCCAGCAGTGACTCGGCCACAGATACGCAGTATTTT
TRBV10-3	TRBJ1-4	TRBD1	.	CATSTGDDEKLFF	TGTGCCACGTCAACAGGGGACGATGAAAAACTGTTTTTT
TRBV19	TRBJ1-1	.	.	CASSIALWGSVTEAFF	TGTGCCAGTAGTATAGCTCTTTGGGGTAGCGTCACTGAAGCTTTCTTT
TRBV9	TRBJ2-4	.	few	CASSVGLRPDVQYF	TGTGCCAGCAGCGTAGGCCTTAGGCCCGACGTTCAGTACTTC
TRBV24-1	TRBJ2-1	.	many	CATGHYNEQFF	TGTGCCACCGGCCACTACAATGAGCAGTTCTTC
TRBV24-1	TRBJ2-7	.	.	CAASDSVGAPGVSGDSCFYEQYF	TGTGCCGCCAGTGATTCGGTCGGGGCCCCTGGGGTTAGCGGCGATTCCTGTTTCTACGAGCAGTACTTC
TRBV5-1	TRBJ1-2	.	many	CASSLDGAYGYTF	TGCGCCAGCAGTCTGGACGGAGCCTATGGCTACACCTTC
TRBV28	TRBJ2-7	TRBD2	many	CASTEPPGTRPLYEQYF	TGTGCCAGCACCGAACCCCCCGGGACTAGGCCTTTATACGAGCAGTACTTC
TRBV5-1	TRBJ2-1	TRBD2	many	CASSLAGSGGYNEQFF	TGCGCCAGCAGCTTGGCGGGTAGCGGGGGCTACAATGAGCAGTTCTTC
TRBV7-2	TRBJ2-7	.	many	CASSLGEIYEQYF	TGTGCCAGCAGCTTAGGGGAGATCTACGAGCAGTACTTC
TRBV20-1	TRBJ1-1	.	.	CRASDGVGTEAFF	TGCAGAGCTAGCGACGGGGTGGGCACTGAAGCTTTCTTT
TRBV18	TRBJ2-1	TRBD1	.	CASSPLRDSYNEQFF	TGTGCCAGCTCACCACTCCGGGACAGCTACAATGAGCAGTTCTTC
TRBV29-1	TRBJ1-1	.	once	CSVIPLGGATTEAFF	TGCAGCGTCATCCCTCTAGGGGGGGCGACCACTGAAGCTTTCTTT
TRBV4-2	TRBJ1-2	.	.	CASSLGPFGYTF	TGTGCCAGCAGCCTCGGGCCTTTCGGCTACACCTTC
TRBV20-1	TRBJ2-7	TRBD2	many	CSAPWGWTSGGEYF	TGCAGTGCTCCCTGGGGGTGGACTAGCGGGGGGGAATACTTC
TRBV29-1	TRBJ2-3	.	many	CSVLLGGADTQYF	TGCAGCGTCCTACTAGGGGGGGCAGATACGCAGTATTTT
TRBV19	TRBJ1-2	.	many	CASKPKPEAYGYTF	TGTGCCAGTAAACCCAAACCGGAGGCCTATGGCTACACCTTC
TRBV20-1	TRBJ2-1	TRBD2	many	CSQTSGRVGREQFF	TGCAGTCAGACTAGCGGGAGAGTTGGTCGGGAGCAGTTCTTC
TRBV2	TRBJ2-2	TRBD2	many	CASSPLAGHLSGELFF	TGTGCCAGCAGTCCTCTAGCGGGTCACCTCAGCGGGGAGCTGTTTTTT
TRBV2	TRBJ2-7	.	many	CASKLNRDSGSYEQYF	TGTGCCAGCAAACTTAACCGGGACTCAGGCTCCTACGAGCAGTACTTC
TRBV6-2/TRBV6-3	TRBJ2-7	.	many	CASSGWTDITYEQYF	TGTGCCAGCAGTGGCTGGACAGACATAACCTACGAGCAGTACTTC